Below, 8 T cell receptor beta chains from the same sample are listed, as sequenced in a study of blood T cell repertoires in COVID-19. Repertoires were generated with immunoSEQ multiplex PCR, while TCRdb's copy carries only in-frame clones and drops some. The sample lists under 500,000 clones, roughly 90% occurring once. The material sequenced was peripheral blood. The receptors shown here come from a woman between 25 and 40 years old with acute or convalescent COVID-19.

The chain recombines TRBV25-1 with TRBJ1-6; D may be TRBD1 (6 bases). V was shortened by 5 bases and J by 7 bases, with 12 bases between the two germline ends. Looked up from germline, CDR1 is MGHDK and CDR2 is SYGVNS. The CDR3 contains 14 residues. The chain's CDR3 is CASSNGQMNSPLHF. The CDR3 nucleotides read TGTGCCAGCAGTAATGGACAGATGAATTCACCCCTCCACTTT.

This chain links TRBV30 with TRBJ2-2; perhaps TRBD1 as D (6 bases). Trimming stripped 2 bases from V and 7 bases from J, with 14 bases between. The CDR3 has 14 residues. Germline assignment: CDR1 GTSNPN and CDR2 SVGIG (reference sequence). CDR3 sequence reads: CAWSWVAGVGELFF. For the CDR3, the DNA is TGTGCCTGGAGTTGGGTGGCAGGGGTCGGGGAGCTGTTTTTT.

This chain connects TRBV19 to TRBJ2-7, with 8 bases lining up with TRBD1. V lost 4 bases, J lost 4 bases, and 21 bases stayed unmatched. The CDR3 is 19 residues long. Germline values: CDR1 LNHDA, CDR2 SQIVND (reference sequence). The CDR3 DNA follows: TGTGCCAGTAGTACTCAGACAGGGGAGATAACACCTACCCCTTACGAGCAGTACTTC. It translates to CASSTQTGEITPTPYEQYF.

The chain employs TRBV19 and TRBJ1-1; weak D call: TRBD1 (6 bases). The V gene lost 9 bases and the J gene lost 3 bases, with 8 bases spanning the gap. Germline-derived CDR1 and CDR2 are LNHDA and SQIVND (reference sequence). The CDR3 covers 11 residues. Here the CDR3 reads CASRGYTEAFF. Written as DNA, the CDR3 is TGTGCCAGCAGGGGTTACACTGAAGCTTTCTTT.

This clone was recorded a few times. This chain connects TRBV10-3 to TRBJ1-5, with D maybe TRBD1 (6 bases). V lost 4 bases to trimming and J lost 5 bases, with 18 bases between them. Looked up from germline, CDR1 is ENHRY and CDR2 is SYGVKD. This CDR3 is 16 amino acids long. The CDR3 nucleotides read TGTGCCATCAGTGCCGGTGGCAGGGGCTTGGATCAGCCCCAGCATTTT. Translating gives CAISAGGRGLDQPQHF.

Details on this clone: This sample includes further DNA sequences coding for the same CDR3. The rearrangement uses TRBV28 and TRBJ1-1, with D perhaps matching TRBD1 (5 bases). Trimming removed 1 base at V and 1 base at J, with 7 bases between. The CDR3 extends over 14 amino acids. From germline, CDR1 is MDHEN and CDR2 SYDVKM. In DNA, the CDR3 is TGTGCCAGCAGTTTATCTAGGGGGAACACTGAAGCTTTCTTT. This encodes CASSLSRGNTEAFF. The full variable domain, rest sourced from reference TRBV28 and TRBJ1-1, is DVKVTQSSRYLVKRTGEKVFLECVQDMDHENMFWYRQDPGLGLRLIYFSYDVKMKEKGDIPEGYSVSREKKERFSLILESASTNQTSMYLCASSLSRGNTEAFFGQGTRLTVV.

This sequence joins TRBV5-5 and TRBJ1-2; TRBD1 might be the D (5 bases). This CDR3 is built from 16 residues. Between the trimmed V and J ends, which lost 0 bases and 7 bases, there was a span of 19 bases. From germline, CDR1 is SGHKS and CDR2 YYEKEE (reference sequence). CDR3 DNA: TGTGCCAGCAGCTTGGGAGTGCCAGGGCTTTCTCGTGGCTACACCTTC. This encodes CASSLGVPGLSRGYTF.

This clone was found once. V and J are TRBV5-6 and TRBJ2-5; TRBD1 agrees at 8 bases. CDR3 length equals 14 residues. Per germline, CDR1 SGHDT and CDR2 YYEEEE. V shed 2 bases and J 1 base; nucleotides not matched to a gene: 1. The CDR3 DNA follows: TGTGCCAGCAGCTTAACAGGGGGCCAAGAGACCCAGTACTTC. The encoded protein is CASSLTGGQETQYF.